Each of the 18 T cell receptor beta chains below was sequenced from the same sample in a study of T cells after yellow fever vaccination. TCRdb re-called the 5' RACE reads with MiXCR, one entry per CDR3 protein. The sample lists 300,000 to 400,000 distinct CDR3 sequences; 7.5% to 9% were seen once. Sequenced here: PBMCs, sampled on the day of the first yellow fever vaccination. Every receptor here comes from a man between 18 and 35 years old who received the YFV17D yellow fever vaccine.

This clonotype was observed a handful of times. The chain is built from TRBV28 and TRBJ2-1; 8 bases align to TRBD2. CDR1 is MDHEN and CDR2 is SYDVKM in the germline V gene. This CDR3 has 16 amino acids. V lost 2 bases to trimming and J lost 10 bases; unmatched junction nucleotides: 13. CDR3 residues: CASSLISLAGSGEQFF. CDR3 nucleotide sequence: TGTGCCAGCAGTTTAATCAGTCTAGCGGGCTCTGGCGAGCAGTTCTTC.

This clonotype was found a few times. The CDR3 sequence: CASRPPLAGGPQEQFF. DNA of the CDR3: TGCGCCAGCAGACCGCCCCTAGCGGGGGGGCCTCAGGAGCAGTTCTTC. The chain carries TRBV4-1 and TRBJ2-1, with 12 bases identical to TRBD2. The germline CDR1 and CDR2 sequences are MGHRA and YSYEKL. Unmatched junction bases numbered 13, after V lost 6 bases and J lost 10 bases. This CDR3 spans 16 amino acids.

This clonotype was detected a few times. The chain employs TRBV12-3 or TRBV12-4 and TRBJ2-2; D gene uncertain. The CDR3 is made up of 16 amino acids. The V and J ends lost 2 bases and 2 bases respectively, with 12 bases between them. The chain's CDR3 is CASSLFPTLNTGELFF. For the CDR3, the DNA is TGTGCCAGCAGTTTATTTCCGACTCTTAACACCGGGGAGCTGTTTTTT.

V gene TRBV10-3 combines with J gene TRBJ2-3; TRBD2 is a possible D gene (5 bases). Between the trimmed V and J ends, which lost 7 bases and 0 bases, there was a span of 11 bases. The CDR3 is made up of 14 amino acids. Germline lookup yields CDR1 ENHRY and CDR2 SYGVKD. The CDR3 nucleotides are TGTGCCATCAAGAAGGCGGGTAGCACAGATACGCAGTATTTT. Protein product: CAIKKAGSTDTQYF.

This clonotype was seen only a few times. This chain's CDR3 is CASVPDQGRGWNSPLHF. CDR3 coding DNA: TGTGCCAGCGTCCCGGATCAGGGGCGGGGCTGGAATTCACCCCTCCACTTT. This rearrangement joins TRBV7-2 to TRBJ1-6; a possible D gene is TRBD1 (6 bases). With 8 bases removed from V and 7 bases from J, the gap between germline ends came to 24 bases. CDR1 SGHTA and CDR2 FQGNSA come from the germline V gene. The CDR3 runs 17 residues.

This clonotype was recorded at least ten times. The chain employs TRBV20-1 and TRBJ1-5; a possible D gene is TRBD1 (5 bases). Trimming took off 2 bases at V and 2 bases at J, with 7 bases between the two ends. Germline V gene sequence: CDR1 DFQATT, CDR2 SNEGSKA (reference sequence). This CDR3 comprises 13 residues. This CDR3 reads CSARQGGNQPQHF. As DNA, the CDR3 is TGCAGTGCTAGACAGGGCGGCAATCAGCCCCAGCATTTT.

This clonotype was picked up many times. The rearrangement joins TRBV9 to TRBJ2-1, with D hard to call. CDR1 and CDR2 from the germline V gene are SGDLS and YYNGEE. Trimming pared 2 bases from V and 0 bases from J, leaving 12 bases between. The CDR3 has 16 residues. The DNA for the CDR3 is TGTGCCAGCAGCGTCGAACTGTCCAGCTCCTACAATGAGCAGTTCTTC. This sequence encodes CASSVELSSSYNEQFF.

Regarding this clonotype: The germline gene is not matched at one end of the junction; a read error may be the cause. This chain connects TRBV7-2 to TRBJ2-5; D might be TRBD1 (6 bases). This CDR3 region has 14 residues. Germline values: CDR1 SGHTA, CDR2 FQGNSA. The CDR3 here is CASSFQGGGENQYF. CDR3 coding DNA: TGTGCCAGCAGCTTCCAAGGGGGTGGGGAGAACCAGTACTTC.

This clonotype was counted many times. CDR3: CASSRGGQNTEAFF. The CDR3 DNA reads TGCGCCAGCAGCCGAGGAGGGCAGAACACTGAAGCTTTCTTT. This rearrangement joins TRBV5-1 to TRBJ1-1, with D unresolved. This CDR3 region has 14 residues. V was clipped by 4 bases and J by 1 base, with 11 bases between them. Germline V lookup: CDR1 SGHRS, CDR2 YFSETQ.

This chain joins TRBV9 and TRBJ2-3; D remains unclear. This CDR3 contains 14 residues. The V end lost 3 bases, the J end lost 4 bases, and 12 bases lay between the germline ends. CDR1 and CDR2 (germline): SGDLS, YYNGEE. The CDR3: CASSAQIRPDTQYF. CDR3 sequence (DNA): TGTGCCAGCAGCGCCCAGATTCGCCCAGATACGCAGTATTTT.

A note on this clonotype: The missing conserved phenylalanine or tryptophan at the end of this CDR3 makes a read error likely. The DNA of the CDR3 is TGTGCCAGCAGCTTGTCCAGCCAAGAGACCCAGTACATC. This gives the protein CASSLSSQETQYI. The chain joins TRBV5-6 to TRBJ2-5, with D uncertain. Trimming pared 1 base from V and 1 base from J, leaving 5 bases between. Germline V gives CDR1 SGHDT, CDR2 YYEEEE. The CDR3 length is 13 residues.

The chain uses TRBV4-2 and TRBJ1-2, with a weak D call TRBD1 (5 bases). V lost 6 bases, J lost 0 bases, and 14 bases lay in between. This CDR3 is 15 amino acids long. The germline gives CDR1 LGHNA, CDR2 YNFKEQ. CDR3 DNA sequence: TGTGCCAGCAGGGGACGGGGCAGCACTAACTATGGCTACACCTTC. This encodes CASRGRGSTNYGYTF.

This clonotype was seen a handful of times. The chain has TRBV6-1 and TRBJ2-3; 10 bases fit TRBD2. The CDR3 covers 15 residues. With V trimmed by 6 bases and J by 2 bases, 5 bases remained unmatched. Germline lookup yields CDR1 MNHNS and CDR2 SASEGT. The CDR3, as DNA: TGTGCCAGCAGCCTGGGACTAGCGAACACAGATACGCAGTATTTT. Its protein product is CASSLGLANTDTQYF.

CDR3 DNA: TGTGCCAGCAGCTGGACTAGCGGGGGGGCCAATGAGCAGTTCTTC. Translated: CASSWTSGGANEQFF. The V gene is TRBV7-2, the J gene TRBJ2-1; 15 bases are shared with TRBD2. With 4 bases clipped from V and 6 bases from J, the junction kept 1 base outside the gene matches. Germline V gene data show CDR1 as SGHTA and CDR2 as FQGNSA. The CDR3 is made up of 15 amino acids.

The chain recombines TRBV7-3 with TRBJ1-1; D perhaps matches TRBD1 (5 bases). CDR1 and CDR2 from the germline V gene are SGHTA and FQGTGA. This CDR3 contains 18 residues. Trimming pared 0 bases from V and 2 bases from J, leaving 19 bases between. This CDR3 reads CASSLTNLFPGTNTEAFF. The CDR3 DNA reads as TGTGCCAGCAGCTTAACCAACTTATTCCCGGGGACTAACACTGAAGCTTTCTTT.

The sample holds a few counts of this clonotype. V is TRBV12-3 or TRBV12-4 and J is TRBJ1-1; the D is unclear. V was clipped by 3 bases and J by 5 bases, with 13 bases between them. The CDR3 covers 14 residues. CDR3 region: CASSFWESGTEAFF. For the CDR3, the DNA is TGTGCCAGCAGTTTTTGGGAAAGCGGGACTGAAGCTTTCTTT.

In its sample, this clonotype was seen a few times. The chain joins TRBV4-1 to TRBJ2-7; 9 positions match TRBD2. Germline lookup yields CDR1 MGHRA and CDR2 YSYEKL. J gave up 4 bases and V 0 bases, and 7 bases lay outside the gene matches. The CDR3 spans 16 residues. The DNA for the CDR3 is TGCGCCAGCAGCCAAGATCCGACTAGCGGCCATTACGAGCAGTACGTC. The encoded protein is CASSQDPTSGHYEQYV.

Only a few counts were recorded for this clonotype. The rearrangement joins TRBV4-1 to TRBJ2-1, with 8 bases matching TRBD2. Per the germline V gene, CDR1 is MGHRA and CDR2 is YSYEKL. The junction had 9 bases not matched to a gene; V was cut back by 0 bases and J by 8 bases. The CDR3 extends over 16 amino acids. DNA for the CDR3: TGCGCCAGCAGCCAAGATCTAGGGCTAGCGGGCGATGAGCAGTTCTTC. It yields the protein CASSQDLGLAGDEQFF.